The rows below give T cell receptor beta chains drawn from one sample of a study of blood T cell repertoires in COVID-19. Data came from immunoSEQ multiplex PCR; TCRdb stores just in-frame clones and leaves some out. The table records approximately 220,000 clones, 80% to 90% of them present only once. Sequencing input: peripheral blood. These receptors all come from a woman between 70 and 85 years old with acute or convalescent COVID-19. CDR3s include the opening cysteine and the closing phenylalanine or tryptophan. Each record gives: CDR3 length, J gene, V gene, CDR3 protein.

>16|TRBJ2-7|TRBV19
CASSEQGRIFSYEQYF
>14|TRBJ1-1|TRBV5-4
CASSVTGGSTEAFF
>17|TRBJ2-2|TRBV6-2/TRBV6-3
CASSYAVGRRTTGELFF
>13|TRBJ1-1|TRBV12-3/TRBV12-4
CASSLSGNTEAFF
>13|TRBJ1-1|TRBV30
CAWSVQGFVEAFF
>16|TRBJ2-7|TRBV7-2
CASSLSSGNTAYEQYF
>13|TRBJ2-1|TRBV24-1
CAAQGGNYNEQFF
>13|TRBJ2-1|TRBV4-3
CASSLRPGNEQFF
>16|TRBJ1-1|TRBV6-5
CASSWERQGLFTEAFF
>13|TRBJ1-2|TRBV6-5
CASRSTGRYGYTF
>16|TRBJ1-2|TRBV4-3
CASSQDWADTNYGYTF
>14|TRBJ1-1|TRBV6-2/TRBV6-3
CASSYETAPSEAFF
>11|TRBJ1-3|TRBV21-1
CASSQRYNIYF
>16|TRBJ2-2|TRBV9
CASSPQGPANTGELFF
>11|TRBJ2-7|TRBV7-2
CASSNYYEQYF
>14|TRBJ1-2|TRBV9
CASNPTGRYYGYTF
>13|TRBJ1-2|TRBV7-8
CASSLVAGGGYTF
>15|TRBJ1-6|TRBV11-2
CASSLDRVYNSPLHF
>15|TRBJ1-5|TRBV7-2
CASSFGGRSNQPQHF
>14|TRBJ1-1|TRBV2
CAGGAYRTGTEAFF
>14|TRBJ2-5|TRBV5-1
CASSFSGIQETQYF
>14|TRBJ2-5|TRBV19
CASKERGDQETQYF
>16|TRBJ1-4|TRBV7-2
CASSLFTGATNEKLFF
>16|TRBJ2-3|TRBV7-2
CASSLGSPTSTDTQYF
>15|TRBJ1-6|TRBV3-1/TRBV3-2
CASSQDPTTGSPLHF
>17|TRBJ1-3|TRBV4-2
CASSPLGAPGEENTIYF
>14|TRBJ1-6|TRBV6-6
CASRGLSYNSPLHF
>15|TRBJ1-5|TRBV7-2
CASSLDRGLDQPQHF
>13|TRBJ1-2|TRBV7-9
CASSLSGVYGYTF
>13|TRBJ1-2|TRBV6-2/TRBV6-3
CASSLTGNYGYTF
>15|TRBJ1-5|TRBV9
CASSVEGMAGQPQHF
>17|TRBJ2-5|TRBV4-2
CASSQGLAGGLQETQYF
>14|TRBJ1-6|TRBV7-2
CASSLVAENSPLHF
>17|TRBJ2-3|TRBV10-3
CAISESGGGGSTDTQYF
>15|TRBJ2-7|TRBV6-2/TRBV6-3
CASSYARGLSYEQYF
>11|TRBJ1-4|TRBV15
CATSLSEKLFF
>14|TRBJ1-2|TRBV10-1
CASSGDTGDYGYTF
>15|TRBJ2-5|TRBV7-2
CASSLGTVDGETQYF
>16|TRBJ1-1|TRBV5-1
CASSTTGQALNTEAFF
>13|TRBJ2-7|TRBV18
CASSRQGSYEQYF
>15|TRBJ2-3|TRBV7-2
CASSSQGAQADTQYF
>13|TRBJ2-7|TRBV29-1
CSVKDRGKYEQYF
>15|TRBJ2-7|TRBV19
CASSAGLGFAYEQYF
>19|TRBJ2-4|TRBV7-2
CASSLWTSGLLIAKNIQYF
>13|TRBJ2-7|TRBV6-1
CASSDTLTYEQYF
>14|TRBJ1-2|TRBV3-1/TRBV3-2
CASSQDRVNYGYTF
>15|TRBJ1-2|TRBV27
CASSQNPGTGGGYTF